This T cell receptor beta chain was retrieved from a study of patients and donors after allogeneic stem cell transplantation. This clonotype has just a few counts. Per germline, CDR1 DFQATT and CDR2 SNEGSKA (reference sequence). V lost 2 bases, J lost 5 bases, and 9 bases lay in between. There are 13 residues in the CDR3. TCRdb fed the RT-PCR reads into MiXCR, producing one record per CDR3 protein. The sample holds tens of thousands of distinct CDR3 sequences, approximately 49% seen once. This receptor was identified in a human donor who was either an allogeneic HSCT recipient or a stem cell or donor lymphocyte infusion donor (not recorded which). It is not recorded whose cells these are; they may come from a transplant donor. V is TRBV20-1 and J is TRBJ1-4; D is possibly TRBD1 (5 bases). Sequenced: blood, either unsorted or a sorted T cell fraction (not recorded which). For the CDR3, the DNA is TGCAGTGCTAGAAGTCAGGGCAATGAAAAACTGTTTTTT. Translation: CSARSQGNEKLFF.